The clone carrying this T cell receptor beta chain was detected ten times or more. Its cognate antigen is unknown. V trimming: 4 bases; J trimming: 7 bases; junction bases outside the gene matches: 10. Germline CDR1 and CDR2: MNHNS and SASEGT. There are 15 residues in the CDR3. The sample originates from a study of glioma-infiltrating T cells. Whole-study results and caveats: Non-neoplastic patients had below-expected tissue-blood divergence, while all gliomas exceeded expectation. Only very few CDR3 sequences appeared in both tissue and blood.

TCR alpha and beta CDR3 regions were amplified from RNA using iRepertoire nested multiplex PCR. Tissue mRNA or PBMC total RNA, about 95-450 ng, went into one-step reverse transcription and amplification. One entry per CDR3 protein results from TCRdb running MiXCR on the multiplex PCR reads. The sample records more than 100,000 distinct CDR3 sequences, around 28% being singletons. The rearrangement joins TRBV6-1 to TRBJ1-2; TRBD1 matches at 9 bases. The receptor was derived from a human donor with low-grade glioma or glioblastoma, undergoing nonglioma brain surgery, or in good health (not recorded which). Sequencing input: glioma tissue, nonneoplastic brain tissue, or PBMCs (not recorded which). The CDR3 region is CASSGTGESARGYTF. As DNA, the CDR3 is TGTGCCAGCAGTGGGACAGGGGAGTCAGCGCGTGGCTACACCTTC.